These 9 T cell receptor beta chains originate from one sample sequenced in a study of blood T cell repertoires in COVID-19. TCRdb's table, derived via immunoSEQ multiplex PCR, lists solely in-frame clones and lacks some. Counted here are 110,000 or so clones, over 65% occurring once; the ten biggest clones make up about 2%. Sequenced material: peripheral blood. These receptors were obtained from a woman aged 40 to 50 with acute or convalescent COVID-19.

This chain joins TRBV5-4 and TRBJ2-5; D remains unclear. The CDR3 sequence is 16 residues long. Germline CDR1 is SGHNT and CDR2 is YYREEE (reference sequence). V lost 0 bases, J lost 3 bases, and 15 bases lay in between. The CDR3 is CASSLGGGLGKETQYF. The CDR3 region has the DNA TGTGCCAGCAGCTTGGGCGGTGGGTTAGGTAAAGAGACCCAGTACTTC.

This clone was seen just once. J is TRBJ2-3 and V is TRBV5-1; perhaps TRBD1 as D (7 bases). Trimming shortened V by 1 base and J by 5 bases, and 14 bases separated the two germline ends. Germline CDR1 reads SGHRS; CDR2 reads YFSETQ. This CDR3 has 15 amino acids. This CDR3 reads CASSLNAGGKDTQYF. CDR3 bases: TGCGCCAGCAGCTTGAATGCAGGGGGGAAAGATACGCAGTATTTT.

The genes are TRBV30 and TRBJ2-3; D perhaps matches TRBD2 (6 bases). This CDR3 comprises 12 residues. The germline V gene encodes CDR1 GTSNPN and CDR2 SVGIG (reference sequence). The CDR3 sequence: CAGGGLTDTQYF. The CDR3 DNA reads TGTGCAGGTGGGGGACTCACAGATACGCAGTATTTT.

As concerns this clone: Sequence at one end of the junction differs from germline and may be a read error. The chain joins TRBV28 to TRBJ1-2; 7 bases are shared with TRBD1. The CDR3 has 14 residues. CDR1 MDHEN and CDR2 SYDVKM come from the germline V gene. The CDR3 nucleotides read TGTGTCAGCAGTTTACAGACAGGGAAATACGGCTACACCTTC. It specifies CVSSLQTGKYGYTF.

Only one count was recorded for this clone. The genes are TRBV5-1 and TRBJ1-1; tentatively, D is TRBD1 (5 bases). Germline V gene sequence: CDR1 SGHRS, CDR2 YFSETQ. The CDR3 totals 14 residues. The V gene lost 4 bases and the J gene lost 2 bases, with 12 bases spanning the gap. CDR3 sequence (DNA): TGCGCCAGCAGCGCCGACAGTATAAACACTGAAGCTTTCTTT. It encodes CASSADSINTEAFF.

The chain combines TRBV6-6 with TRBJ1-6, with a tentative D call TRBD1 (6 bases). CDR1 and CDR2 (germline): MNHNY, SVGAGI (reference sequence). The CDR3 is 13 residues long. Trimming took 6 bases from V and 8 from J, leaving 11 bases between them. In DNA, the CDR3 is TGTGCCAGCAGCTCCCGGACAGATTCACCCCTCCACTTT. Amino acids: CASSSRTDSPLHF.

V gene TRBV6-2 or TRBV6-3 combines with J gene TRBJ1-5; TRBD1 aligns across 7 bases. This CDR3 spans 17 amino acids. The germline CDR1 and CDR2 sequences are MNHEY and SVGEGT. V shed 5 bases and J 6 bases; nucleotides not matched to a gene: 16. CDR3 in amino acids: CASSRGPGAELSQPQHF. Written as DNA, the CDR3 is TGTGCCAGCAGTAGGGGGCCCGGGGCAGAACTATCTCAGCCCCAGCATTTT.

The sample holds a few counts of this clone. CDR3 bases: TGTGCCAGCAGCCTCAGACCCGGGTCTAGCACAGATACGCAGTATTTT. Its protein product is CASSLRPGSSTDTQYF. V usage is TRBV3-1 (or the pseudogene TRBV3-2) and J usage is TRBJ2-3; D is uncertain. With 4 bases removed from V and 0 bases from J, the gap between germline ends came to 14 bases. Per germline, CDR1 LGHDT and CDR2 YNNKEL (reference sequence). The CDR3 covers 16 residues.

V and J are TRBV5-1 and TRBJ1-4; D is possibly TRBD1 (5 bases). The CDR3 runs to 16 residues. V lost 4 bases and J 0 bases, leaving 13 bases between the germline ends. Germline V gene lookup returns CDR1 SGHRS and CDR2 YFSETQ. CDR3 nucleotides: TGCGCCAGCAGCCTCCTAGGACATGCAACTAATGAAAAACTGTTTTTT. Translation: CASSLLGHATNEKLFF.